In its sample, the clone carrying this T cell receptor beta chain was seen a few times. Its antigen is currently unknown. The record originates from a study of CD8+CD57+ T cells in acquired aplastic anemia. Looking at the study overall: Sorted CD4+ and CD8+ cells gave an average of roughly 3.2 ug of DNA. Study-level results: Between the patient and control groups, CD8+ Simpson's diversity did not differ significantly.

Using genomic DNA as the template, TCR beta VDJ and CDR3 profiling was carried out. TCRdb called the reads again in MiXCR, with one record for every CDR3 protein. This sample carries around 170,000 distinct CDR3 sequences, under 75% of them seen once, and the ten largest clones take less than 55%. Germline V gene lookup returns CDR1 SGHTA and CDR2 FQGTGA. There are 13 residues in the CDR3. Trimming took off 1 base at V and 9 bases at J, with 10 bases between the two ends. This sequence joins TRBV7-3 and TRBJ2-1; tentatively, D is TRBD1 or TRBD2 (5 bases each). The specimen was sorted CD4+, CD8+, or CD8+CD57+ T cells (not recorded which) from PBMCs. The TCR was taken from a human donor in good health. The DNA of the CDR3 is TGTGCCAGCAGCTTAATGTCAGGGAGTGAGCAGTTCTTC. Encoded protein: CASSLMSGSEQFF.